The 20 T cell receptor beta chains listed next were all sequenced from one sample in a study of chemoradiotherapy in HPV16-positive cancers. Assay: immunoSEQ multiplex PCR; the TCRdb copy retains only in-frame clones and omits some. The table records 11,000 or so clones, 75% to 85% of them present only once. This specimen was taken from a patient who underwent chemoradiotherapy. All receptors derive from a human donor with HPV-associated anogenital cancer.

The gene calls are TRBV9 and TRBJ2-6; 10 bases match TRBD2. The CDR3 is 21 amino acids. The ends lost 3 bases at V and 0 bases at J; junction bases unmatched: 15. Germline V gives CDR1 SGDLS, CDR2 YYNGEE. The CDR3 region has the DNA TGTGCCAGCAGCGCTTTAGCGGGGGGCTACTCTACATCCTCTGGGGCCAACGTCCTGACTTTC. It yields the protein CASSALAGGYSTSSGANVLTF.

The CDR3: CAISGTSGSSGANVLTF. The CDR3 DNA is TGTGCCATCAGTGGGACTAGCGGGAGCTCTGGGGCCAACGTCCTGACTTTC. The J gene is TRBJ2-6, the V gene TRBV10-3, with 13 bases lining up with TRBD2. Trimming removed 4 bases from V and 0 bases from J; junction bases left unmatched: 0. Germline V CDR1 and CDR2: ENHRY, SYGVKD. The CDR3 covers 17 residues.

V is TRBV7-2 and J is TRBJ1-2; D perhaps matches TRBD1 (5 bases). The CDR3 has 16 residues. Germline lookup yields CDR1 SGHTA and CDR2 FQGNSA. Trimming removed 3 bases from V and 1 base from J, with 15 bases in between. CDR3 loop: CASSLLGGAINYGYTF. Here the CDR3 DNA reads TGTGCCAGCAGCTTGTTGGGGGGAGCTATTAACTATGGCTACACCTTC.

V gene TRBV7-9 combines with J gene TRBJ2-1; 12 bases map to TRBD2. CDR1 and CDR2 from the germline V gene are SEHNR and FQNEAQ (reference sequence). This CDR3 is built from 14 residues. The ends lost 6 bases at V and 10 bases at J; junction bases unmatched: 7. CDR3 in amino acids: CASSRLAGEGEQFF. The CDR3 nucleotides are TGTGCCAGCAGTCGACTAGCGGGGGAAGGGGAGCAGTTCTTC.

The chain employs TRBV7-9 and TRBJ1-3; perhaps TRBD1 as D (5 bases). CDR1 is SEHNR and CDR2 is FQNEAQ in the germline V gene (reference sequence). The V end lost 5 bases, the J end lost 0 bases, and 11 bases lay between the germline ends. The CDR3 is made up of 15 amino acids. This CDR3 is CASSPGRGSGNTIYF. The CDR3 DNA is TGTGCCAGCAGCCCAGGTAGGGGCTCTGGAAACACCATATATTTT.

This clone appeared a few times. The chain joins TRBV28 to TRBJ2-7; 7 positions agree with TRBD1. The CDR3 loop spans 13 amino acids. Germline values: CDR1 MDHEN, CDR2 SYDVKM. The trim removed 7 bases at V and 3 bases at J, leaving 6 bases unmatched. CDR3: CASKTGNNYEQYF. The CDR3 region has the DNA TGTGCCAGCAAGACAGGGAACAACTACGAGCAGTACTTC.

The rearrangement joins TRBV19 to TRBJ1-1; D uncertain. The CDR3 runs to 14 residues. Trimming shortened V by 2 bases and J by 0 bases, and 7 bases separated the two germline ends. The germline gives CDR1 LNHDA, CDR2 SQIVND (reference sequence). CDR3 nucleotide sequence: TGTGCCAGTAGTATAACGGTCATGAACACTGAAGCTTTCTTT. Its translation: CASSITVMNTEAFF.

Only a few counts were recorded for this clone. This chain joins TRBV6-6 and TRBJ2-7, with 8 bases fitting TRBD1. This CDR3 spans 13 amino acids. The germline gives CDR1 MNHNY, CDR2 SVGAGI (reference sequence). V lost 2 bases and J lost 4; bases outside the gene matches: 1. The CDR3 here is CASSYDRGYEQYF. DNA of the CDR3: TGTGCCAGCAGTTACGACAGGGGTTACGAGCAGTACTTC.

The chain couples TRBV2 to TRBJ2-1; no definite D call. The germline V gene encodes CDR1 SNHLY and CDR2 FYNNEI. Trimming took 4 bases from V and 0 from J, leaving 10 bases between them. CDR3 length: 15 residues. DNA for the CDR3: TGTGCCAGCAGTGTGGCGTCAAGCTCCTACAATGAGCAGTTCTTC. It specifies CASSVASSSYNEQFF.

This clone was found a few times. V usage is TRBV4-1 and J usage is TRBJ2-7, with 10 bases identical to TRBD2. CDR1 and CDR2 (germline): MGHRA, YSYEKL. The trim removed 2 bases at V and 3 bases at J, leaving 4 bases unmatched. This CDR3 spans 15 amino acids. CDR3 sequence reads: CASSQPLAGSYEQYF. For the CDR3, the DNA is TGCGCCAGCAGCCAACCACTAGCGGGGAGCTACGAGCAGTACTTC.

The chain employs TRBV18 and TRBJ2-1, with 8 bases that match TRBD2. Germline assignment: CDR1 KGHSH and CDR2 LQKENI. V lost 3 bases, J lost 6 bases, and 13 bases stayed unmatched. The CDR3 runs 17 residues. CDR3 loop: CASSPPLEAGALNEQFF. The CDR3 bases are TGTGCCAGCTCACCGCCTTTGGAAGCGGGGGCCCTCAATGAGCAGTTCTTC.

DNA for the CDR3: TGCGCCAGCAAGGGGGGCGTCCCGAACACCGGGGAGCTGTTTTTT. Translated: CASKGGVPNTGELFF. This sequence joins TRBV5-1 and TRBJ2-2; D may correspond to TRBD1 or TRBD2 (6 bases each). Germline V gene lookup returns CDR1 SGHRS and CDR2 YFSETQ. Trimming took off 6 bases at V and 0 bases at J, with 12 bases between the two ends. The CDR3 is 15 residues long.

This clone was counted once. The chain uses TRBV19 and TRBJ1-5; D is ambiguous. Germline CDR1 LNHDA, CDR2 SQIVND (reference sequence). V was shortened by 3 bases and J by 0 bases, with 15 bases between the two germline ends. The CDR3 contains 17 residues. The CDR3 reads CASSITLDGNSNQPQHF. The CDR3 coding sequence is TGTGCCAGTAGTATCACTTTAGACGGAAATAGCAATCAGCCCCAGCATTTT. Supplemented by reference TRBV19 and TRBJ1-5, the full variable domain reads DGGITQSPKYLFRKEGQNVTLSCEQNLNHDAMYWYRQDPGQGLRLIYYSQIVNDFQKGDIAEGYSVSREKKESFPLTVTSAQKNPTAFYLCASSITLDGNSNQPQHFGDGTRLSIL.

The chain recombines TRBV6-1 with TRBJ1-1; 8 nucleotides match TRBD1. Trimming removed 6 bases from V and 6 bases from J; junction bases left unmatched: 6. This CDR3 is built from 13 residues. Germline loops: CDR1 MNHNS, CDR2 SASEGT. The CDR3 bases are TGTGCCAGCAGGTTTGGACAGGGCGCTGAAGCTTTCTTT. Translated, it gives CASRFGQGAEAFF.

This clone was detected only a few times. The gene calls are TRBV7-2 and TRBJ1-1, with a possible D match to TRBD1 (6 bases). Deletions cut 2 bases from V and 4 bases from J, with 11 bases between. The CDR3 consists of 14 residues. CDR1 is SGHTA and CDR2 is FQGNSA in the germline V gene. CDR3 sequence: CASSLKGEITEAFF. CDR3 nucleotide sequence: TGTGCCAGCAGCTTAAAGGGGGAAATCACTGAAGCTTTCTTT.

The count of this clone is one. The chain employs TRBV9 and TRBJ2-1; D may be TRBD1 (7 bases). Germline V CDR1 and CDR2: SGDLS, YYNGEE. The CDR3 extends over 18 amino acids. Deletions cut 5 bases from V and 0 bases from J, with 21 bases between. DNA of the CDR3: TGTGCCAGCAGTCCCCAGGGGGGTCACAGGAACTCCTACAATGAGCAGTTCTTC. It specifies CASSPQGGHRNSYNEQFF.

This chain links TRBV5-1 with TRBJ1-2, with 8 bases aligning to TRBD1. The CDR3 is 15 residues long. Trimming at V came to 3 bases and at J to 8 bases, leaving 12 bases not matched to a gene. Germline V gene data show CDR1 as SGHRS and CDR2 as YFSETQ. The CDR3: CASSYGQGRGEGYTF. The CDR3 nucleotides read TGCGCCAGCAGCTATGGACAGGGAAGAGGAGAGGGCTACACCTTC.

This CDR3 is CASSTLTGGNQPQHF. The CDR3 bases are TGTGCCAGCAGCACCTTGACAGGAGGAAATCAGCCCCAGCATTTT. The rearrangement links TRBV6-5 to TRBJ1-5; D perhaps matches TRBD1 (6 bases). Germline V CDR1 and CDR2: MNHEY, SVGAGI. The germline V and J ends were trimmed by 6 bases and 4 bases, with 16 bases remaining between them. CDR3 length: 15 residues.

The gene calls are TRBV6-4 and TRBJ1-6, with unresolved D. This CDR3 contains 13 residues. The V end was cut by 6 bases, the J end by 5 bases, with 8 bases between. Germline V lookup: CDR1 MRHNA, CDR2 SNTAGT. The CDR3 bases are TGTGCCAGCAGGAACACAGATAATTCACCCCTCCACTTT. It encodes CASRNTDNSPLHF.

The CDR3 DNA reads TGTGCCAGCAGCCAAGGGACAGGGGACACCTACGAGCAGTACTTC. It is translated as CASSQGTGDTYEQYF. The rearrangement joins TRBV7-9 to TRBJ2-7; 10 bases are shared with TRBD1. With V trimmed by 5 bases and J by 2 bases, 6 bases remained unmatched. The CDR3 has 15 amino acids. Germline CDR1 and CDR2: SEHNR and FQNEAQ (reference sequence).